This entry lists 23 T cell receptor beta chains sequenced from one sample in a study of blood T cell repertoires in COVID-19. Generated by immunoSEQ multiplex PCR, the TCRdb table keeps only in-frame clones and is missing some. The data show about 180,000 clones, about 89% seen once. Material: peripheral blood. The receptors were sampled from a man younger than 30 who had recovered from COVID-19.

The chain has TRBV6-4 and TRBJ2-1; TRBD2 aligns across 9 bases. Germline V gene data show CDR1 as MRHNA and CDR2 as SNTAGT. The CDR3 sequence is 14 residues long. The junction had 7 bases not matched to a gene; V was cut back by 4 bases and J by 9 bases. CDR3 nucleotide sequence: TGTGCCAGCAGTGGGTCTAGCGGGATCGGTGAGCAGTTCTTC. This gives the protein CASSGSSGIGEQFF.

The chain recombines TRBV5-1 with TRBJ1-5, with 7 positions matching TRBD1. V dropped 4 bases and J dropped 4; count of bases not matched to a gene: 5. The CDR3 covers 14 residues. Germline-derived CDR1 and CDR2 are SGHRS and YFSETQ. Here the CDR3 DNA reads TGCGCCAGCAGCATAGGACAGGCTAATCAGCCCCAGCATTTT. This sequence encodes CASSIGQANQPQHF.

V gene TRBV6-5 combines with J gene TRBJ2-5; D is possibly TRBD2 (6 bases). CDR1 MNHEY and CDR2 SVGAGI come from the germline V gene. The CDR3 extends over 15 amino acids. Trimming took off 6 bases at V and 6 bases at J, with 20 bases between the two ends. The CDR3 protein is CASSLHGSGLQTQYF. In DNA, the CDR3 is TGTGCCAGCAGCCTTCATGGTTCGGGACTGCAGACCCAGTACTTC.

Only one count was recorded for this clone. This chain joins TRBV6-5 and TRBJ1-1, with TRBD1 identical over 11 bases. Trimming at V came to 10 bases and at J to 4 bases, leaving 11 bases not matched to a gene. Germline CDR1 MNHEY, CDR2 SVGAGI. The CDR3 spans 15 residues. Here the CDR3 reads CATSLWDRGGTEAFF. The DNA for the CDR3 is TGTGCCACCTCACTCTGGGACAGGGGGGGCACTGAAGCTTTCTTT.

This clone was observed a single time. The CDR3: CASRFAGNGETQYF. In DNA form, the CDR3 reads TGTGCCAGCAGATTCGCGGGGAACGGAGAGACCCAGTACTTC. This rearrangement joins TRBV5-6 to TRBJ2-5; D perhaps matches TRBD2 (6 bases). Trimming pared 5 bases from V and 4 bases from J, leaving 15 bases between. This CDR3 has 14 residues. Per germline, CDR1 SGHDT and CDR2 YYEEEE. Together with reference TRBV5-6 and TRBJ2-5, the CDR3 gives the full variable domain: DAGVTQSPTHLIKTRGQQVTLRCSPKSGHDTVSWYQQALGQGPQFIFQYYEEEERQRGNFPDRFSGHQFPNYSSELNVNALLLGDSALYLCASRFAGNGETQYFGPGTRLLVL.

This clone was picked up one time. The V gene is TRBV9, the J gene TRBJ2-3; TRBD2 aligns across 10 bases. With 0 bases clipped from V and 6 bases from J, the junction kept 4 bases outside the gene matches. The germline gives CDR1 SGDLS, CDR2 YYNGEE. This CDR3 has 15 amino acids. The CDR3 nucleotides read TGTGCCAGCAGCGTAGCAGCGGGAGGGCCGGATACGCAGTATTTT. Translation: CASSVAAGGPDTQYF.

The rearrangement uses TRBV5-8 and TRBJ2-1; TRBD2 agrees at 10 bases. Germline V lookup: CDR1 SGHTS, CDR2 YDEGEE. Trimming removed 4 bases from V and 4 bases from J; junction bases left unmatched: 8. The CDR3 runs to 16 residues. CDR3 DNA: TGTGCCAGCAGCGGCACGGGACTAGCGACTTACAATGAGCAGTTCTTC. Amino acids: CASSGTGLATYNEQFF.

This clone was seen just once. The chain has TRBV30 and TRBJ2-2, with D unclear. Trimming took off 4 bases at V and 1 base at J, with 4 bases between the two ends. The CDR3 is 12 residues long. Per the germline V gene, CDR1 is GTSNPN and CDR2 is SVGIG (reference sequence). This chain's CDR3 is CAWTVNTGELFF. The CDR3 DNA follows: TGTGCCTGGACAGTGAACACCGGGGAGCTGTTTTTT.

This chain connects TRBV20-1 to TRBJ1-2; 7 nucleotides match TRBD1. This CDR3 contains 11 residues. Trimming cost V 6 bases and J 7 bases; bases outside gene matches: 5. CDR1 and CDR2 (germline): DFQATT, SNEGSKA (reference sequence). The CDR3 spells CSASTGAGYTF. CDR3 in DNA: TGCAGTGCGAGTACAGGGGCTGGCTACACCTTC.

CDR3 sequence reads: CASSEYSGRIDTQYF. For the CDR3, the DNA is TGTGCCAGCAGCGAGTATAGCGGGAGAATAGATACGCAGTATTTT. The chain links TRBV7-2 to TRBJ2-3; 9 nucleotides agree with TRBD2. V shed 5 bases and J 5 bases; nucleotides not matched to a gene: 8. This CDR3 is built from 15 residues. Germline CDR1 reads SGHTA; CDR2 reads FQGNSA.

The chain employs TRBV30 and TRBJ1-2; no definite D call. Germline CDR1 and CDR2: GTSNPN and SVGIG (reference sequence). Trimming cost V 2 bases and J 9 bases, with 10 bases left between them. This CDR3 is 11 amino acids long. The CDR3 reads CAWSLDWSYTF. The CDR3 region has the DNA TGTGCCTGGAGTCTGGACTGGAGCTACACCTTC.

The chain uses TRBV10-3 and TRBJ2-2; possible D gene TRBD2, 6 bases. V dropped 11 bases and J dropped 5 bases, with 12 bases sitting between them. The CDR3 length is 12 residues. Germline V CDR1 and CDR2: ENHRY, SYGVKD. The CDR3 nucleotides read TGTGCCGGAGGGGAGCGTACCGGGGAGCTGTTTTTT. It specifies CAGGERTGELFF.

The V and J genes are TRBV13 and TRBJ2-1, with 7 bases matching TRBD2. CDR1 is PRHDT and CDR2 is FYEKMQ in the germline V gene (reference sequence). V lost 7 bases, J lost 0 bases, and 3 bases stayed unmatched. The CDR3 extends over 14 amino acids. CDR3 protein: CASTGGGSYNEQFF. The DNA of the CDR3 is TGTGCCAGCACAGGCGGGGGCTCCTACAATGAGCAGTTCTTC.

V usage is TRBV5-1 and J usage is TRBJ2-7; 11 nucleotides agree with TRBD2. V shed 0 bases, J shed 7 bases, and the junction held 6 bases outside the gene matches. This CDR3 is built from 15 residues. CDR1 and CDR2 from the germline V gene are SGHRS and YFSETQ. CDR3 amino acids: CASSLELAGVGEQYF. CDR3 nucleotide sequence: TGCGCCAGCAGCTTGGAACTAGCGGGAGTTGGGGAGCAGTACTTC.

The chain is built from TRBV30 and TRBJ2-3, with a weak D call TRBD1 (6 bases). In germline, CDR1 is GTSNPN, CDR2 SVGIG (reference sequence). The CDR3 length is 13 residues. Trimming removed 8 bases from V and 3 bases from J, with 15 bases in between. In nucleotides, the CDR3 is TGTGCCCTTCTACAGGGATGGACAGATACGCAGTATTTT. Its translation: CALLQGWTDTQYF. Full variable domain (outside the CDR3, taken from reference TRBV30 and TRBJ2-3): SQTIHQWPATLVQPVGSPLSLECTVEGTSNPNLYWYRQAAGRGLQLLFYSVGIGQISSEVPQNLSASRPQDRQFILSSKKLLLSDSGFYLCALLQGWTDTQYFGPGTRLTVL.

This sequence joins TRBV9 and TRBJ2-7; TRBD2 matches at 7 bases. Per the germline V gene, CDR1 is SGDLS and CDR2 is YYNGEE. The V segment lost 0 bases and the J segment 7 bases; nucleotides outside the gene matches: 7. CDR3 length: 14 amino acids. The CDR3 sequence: CASSVVPSGDEQYF. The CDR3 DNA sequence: TGTGCCAGCAGCGTAGTACCTAGCGGAGATGAGCAGTACTTC.

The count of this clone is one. The CDR3, as DNA: TGTGCCAGCAGTTTAAATAGGGGGGGAACTAATGAAAAACTGTTTTTT. Translated: CASSLNRGGTNEKLFF. The chain employs TRBV27 and TRBJ1-4; tentative D call: TRBD1 (6 bases). Trimming shortened V by 2 bases and J by 1 base, and 11 bases separated the two germline ends. The CDR3 is made up of 16 amino acids. CDR1 and CDR2 (germline): MNHEY, SMNVEV (reference sequence). Full variable domain (rest looked up from reference TRBV27 and TRBJ1-4): EAQVTQNPRYLITVTGKKLTVTCSQNMNHEYMSWYRQDPGLGLRQIYYSMNVEVTDKGDVPEGYKVSRKEKRNFPLILESPSPNQTSLYFCASSLNRGGTNEKLFFGSGTQLSVL.

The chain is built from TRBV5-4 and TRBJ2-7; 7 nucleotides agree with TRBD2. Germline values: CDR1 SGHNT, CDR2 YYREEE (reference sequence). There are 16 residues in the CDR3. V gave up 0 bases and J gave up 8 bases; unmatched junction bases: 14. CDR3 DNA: TGTGCCAGCAGCTTGGCCGGAGCTAGCGGCCATACGAAGCAGTACTTC. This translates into CASSLAGASGHTKQYF.

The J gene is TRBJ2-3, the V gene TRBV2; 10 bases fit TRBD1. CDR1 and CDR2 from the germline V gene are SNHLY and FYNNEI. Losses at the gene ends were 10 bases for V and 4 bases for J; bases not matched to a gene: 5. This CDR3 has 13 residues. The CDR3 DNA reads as TGTGCCACACGGGACAGGGGAGCAGATACGCAGTATTTT. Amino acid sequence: CATRDRGADTQYF.

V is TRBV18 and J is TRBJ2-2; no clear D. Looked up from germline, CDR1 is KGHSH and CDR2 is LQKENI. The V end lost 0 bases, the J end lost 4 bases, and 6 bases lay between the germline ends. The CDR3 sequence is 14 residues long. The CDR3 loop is CASSPPTGTGELFF. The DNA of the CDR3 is TGTGCCAGCTCACCACCGACGGGCACCGGGGAGCTGTTTTTT. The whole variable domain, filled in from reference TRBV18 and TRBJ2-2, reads NAGVMQNPRHLVRRRGQEARLRCSPMKGHSHVYWYRQLPEEGLKFMVYLQKENIIDESGMPKERFSAEFPKEGPSILRIQQVVRGDSAAYFCASSPPTGTGELFFGEGSRLTVL.

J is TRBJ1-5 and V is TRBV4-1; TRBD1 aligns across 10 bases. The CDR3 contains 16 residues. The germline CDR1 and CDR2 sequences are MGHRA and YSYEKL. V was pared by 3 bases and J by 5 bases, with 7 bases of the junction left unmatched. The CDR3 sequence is CASSQGTGVYDQPQHF. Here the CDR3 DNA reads TGCGCCAGCAGCCAGGGGACAGGGGTCTATGATCAGCCCCAGCATTTT.

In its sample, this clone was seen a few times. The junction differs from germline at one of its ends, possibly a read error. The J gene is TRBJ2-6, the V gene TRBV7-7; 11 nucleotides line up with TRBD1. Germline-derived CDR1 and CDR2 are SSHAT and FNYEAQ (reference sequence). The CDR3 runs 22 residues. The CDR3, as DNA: TGTGCTAGCAGCGCTGGGACAGGGGGGCAAAAAGAATCGAACTCTGGGGCCAACGTCCTGACTTTC. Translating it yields CASSAGTGGQKESNSGANVLTF.

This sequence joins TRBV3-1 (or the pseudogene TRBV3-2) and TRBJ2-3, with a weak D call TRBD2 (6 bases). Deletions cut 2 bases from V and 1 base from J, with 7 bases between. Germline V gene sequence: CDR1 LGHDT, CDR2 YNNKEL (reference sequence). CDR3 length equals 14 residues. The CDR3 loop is CASSQTGGTDTQYF. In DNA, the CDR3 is TGTGCCAGCAGCCAAACGGGGGGCACAGATACGCAGTATTTT.